The next 32 T cell receptor beta chains were all read from a single sample in a study of cytomegalovirus exposure and HLA in healthy donors. PCR employed 60 Vbeta and 13 Jbeta primers. Produced via immunoSEQ multiplex PCR; TCRdb's table is partial and in-frame only. The data contain tens of thousands of clones, over 55% of them seen just once; the ten biggest clones take up 20% to 25%. The sample taken for sequencing was PBMCs. The receptor source for this set is a woman aged 45-59 years in good health and CMV-seropositive.

The V and J genes are TRBV19 and TRBJ1-1; 9 bases map to TRBD1. CDR1 LNHDA and CDR2 SQIVND come from the germline V gene (reference sequence). V dropped 10 bases and J dropped 4; count of bases not matched to a gene: 7. The CDR3 has 13 amino acids. Here the CDR3 DNA reads TGTGCCACCGGAGACAGGGGGGGCACTGAAGCTTTCTTT. It is translated as CATGDRGGTEAFF.

The CDR3 nucleotides read TGCGCCAGCAGCCAAGAAGTAGCGGATGGAACTGAAGCTTTCTTT. It translates to CASSQEVADGTEAFF. The chain recombines TRBV4-3 with TRBJ1-1, with D hard to call. The CDR3 is 15 amino acids. Germline CDR1 LGHNA, CDR2 YSLEER. Trimming cost V 0 bases and J 5 bases, with 13 bases left between them.

The chain employs TRBV5-1 and TRBJ2-7, with D perhaps matching TRBD1 (5 bases). The V end lost 0 bases, the J end lost 2 bases, and 9 bases lay between the germline ends. The CDR3 runs to 14 residues. Germline values: CDR1 SGHRS, CDR2 YFSETQ. CDR3 sequence reads: CASSLGGRAYEQYF. The CDR3 nucleotides are TGCGCCAGCAGCTTGGGCGGCAGGGCCTACGAGCAGTACTTC.

The rearrangement uses TRBV28 and TRBJ1-5; D unresolved. The CDR3 contains 13 residues. Germline CDR1 reads MDHEN; CDR2 reads SYDVKM. V was cut by 6 bases and J by 3 bases, with 9 bases left in between. This chain's CDR3 is CASRGGNNQPQHF. The CDR3 DNA follows: TGTGCCAGCAGGGGCGGGAACAATCAGCCCCAGCATTTT.

This sequence joins TRBV5-8 and TRBJ2-1, with D tentatively TRBD2 (6 bases). V was shortened by 4 bases and J by 6 bases, with 8 bases between the two germline ends. The germline V gene has CDR1 SGHTS and CDR2 YDEGEE. This CDR3 contains 12 residues. The CDR3 loop reads CASSPGSNEQFF. The CDR3 DNA follows: TGTGCCAGCAGCCCCGGGAGCAATGAGCAGTTCTTC.

The chain links TRBV7-9 to TRBJ2-7, with 7 bases aligning to TRBD2. Unmatched junction bases numbered 5, after V lost 1 base and J lost 5 bases. Germline CDR1 SEHNR, CDR2 FQNEAQ (reference sequence). The CDR3 contains 14 residues. The CDR3 is CASSLVTSADEQYF. DNA of the CDR3: TGTGCCAGCAGCTTAGTCACTAGCGCAGACGAGCAGTACTTC.

The chain has TRBV5-1 and TRBJ2-4; 9 bases line up with TRBD2. Looked up from germline, CDR1 is SGHRS and CDR2 is YFSETQ. CDR3 length: 15 residues. After removal of 2 bases from V and 2 bases from J, the junction contained 2 bases not matched to a gene. The CDR3 reads CASSFSGGSKNIQYF. CDR3 bases: TGCGCCAGCAGCTTTAGCGGGGGTTCCAAAAACATTCAGTACTTC.

The chain links TRBV28 to TRBJ2-1, with D tentatively TRBD2 (6 bases). The V gene's germline CDR1 is MDHEN and CDR2 SYDVKM. CDR3 size: 14 residues. V was shortened by 2 bases and J by 9 bases, with 14 bases between the two germline ends. The CDR3 spells CASSLGSGYGEQFF. CDR3 coding DNA: TGTGCCAGCAGTTTAGGGAGCGGGTATGGTGAGCAGTTCTTC.

V gene TRBV28 combines with J gene TRBJ1-2; weak D call: TRBD1 (6 bases). Deletions cut 8 bases from V and 1 base from J, with 14 bases between. There are 14 residues in the CDR3. Germline values: CDR1 MDHEN, CDR2 SYDVKM. The CDR3, as DNA: TGTGCCAGCGTCCCGGGACAAAATAACTATGGCTACACCTTC. As protein: CASVPGQNNYGYTF.

Only one count was recorded for this clone. An end of the junction does not agree with germline; a read error may underlie this. The genes are TRBV19 and TRBJ1-2, with D uncertain. The V gene's germline CDR1 is LNHDA and CDR2 SQIVND (reference sequence). This CDR3 contains 12 residues. CDR3 in DNA: TGTGCCAGTAGTATGACGGGGTATGACTACACCTTC. Residues: CASSMTGYDYTF. The complete variable domain, with remaining parts taken from reference TRBV19 and TRBJ1-2, reads DGGITQSPKYLFRKEGQNVTLSCEQNLNHDAMYWYRQDPGQGLRLIYYSQIVNDFQKGDIAEGYSVSREKKESFPLTVTSAQKNPTAFYLCASSMTGYDYTFGSGTRLTVV.

The V gene is TRBV28, the J gene TRBJ1-3; maybe TRBD1 (5 bases). V shed 3 bases and J shed 0 bases, with 9 bases lying between them. From germline, CDR1 is MDHEN and CDR2 SYDVKM. The CDR3 is made up of 15 amino acids. CDR3 DNA: TGTGCCAGCAGTTTCGACAGCTTCTCTGGAAACACCATATATTTT. Translated, it gives CASSFDSFSGNTIYF.

The J gene is TRBJ2-7, the V gene TRBV6-6; the match to TRBD2 covers 13 bases. Germline V gives CDR1 MNHNY, CDR2 SVGAGI (reference sequence). With 4 bases clipped from V and 7 bases from J, the junction kept 10 bases outside the gene matches. The CDR3 runs to 16 residues. The CDR3 loop reads CASSSGLAGAEGEQYF. For the CDR3, the DNA is TGTGCCAGCAGTTCAGGACTAGCGGGGGCCGAAGGGGAGCAGTACTTC.

The chain combines TRBV10-2 with TRBJ1-2; the D is unclear. The CDR3 length is 13 residues. From germline, CDR1 is WSHSY and CDR2 SAAADI. Trimming pared 4 bases from V and 0 bases from J, leaving 6 bases between. CDR3 nucleotide sequence: TGCGCCAGCAGTGCCGCGGCTAACTATGGCTACACCTTC. Its translation: CASSAAANYGYTF.

The chain joins TRBV6-1 to TRBJ2-1; 9 nucleotides agree with TRBD2. Germline V gene data show CDR1 as MNHNS and CDR2 as SASEGT. J was trimmed by 12 bases and V by 2 bases; bases with no gene match: 8. The CDR3 is 14 residues long. The CDR3 sequence is CASSEWGGGAWQFF. CDR3 bases: TGTGCCAGCAGTGAATGGGGCGGGGGGGCTTGGCAGTTCTTC.

The sample holds one count of this clone. The V gene is TRBV11-3, the J gene TRBJ2-3, with 11 bases fitting TRBD1. V lost 3 bases to trimming and J lost 4 bases; unmatched junction nucleotides: 3. The length of the CDR3 is 15 residues. The germline V gene has CDR1 SGHNT and CDR2 YENEEA. The CDR3 here is CASSLRTGGPDTQYF. As DNA, the CDR3 is TGTGCCAGCAGCTTGAGGACAGGGGGCCCAGATACGCAGTATTTT.

There are a few counts of this clone. J is TRBJ1-6 and V is TRBV18; weak D call: TRBD1 (5 bases). V was trimmed by 2 bases and J by 9 bases, leaving 11 bases between them. The germline gives CDR1 KGHSH, CDR2 LQKENI. The CDR3 consists of 14 residues. The CDR3 protein is CASSPGQGGSPLHF. In DNA, the CDR3 is TGTGCCAGCTCACCAGGGCAGGGTGGTTCACCCCTCCACTTT.

This clone was observed a handful of times. This chain uses TRBV7-2 with TRBJ1-2, with D perhaps TRBD1 (5 bases). V lost 5 bases and J 7 bases, leaving 14 bases between the germline ends. Germline values: CDR1 SGHTA, CDR2 FQGNSA. The CDR3 consists of 13 residues. This CDR3 reads CASSRGGRAGYTF. DNA of the CDR3: TGTGCCAGCAGCCGGGGGGGAAGGGCTGGCTACACCTTC.

This clone appeared a few times. The rearrangement joins TRBV6-5 to TRBJ2-7, with D possibly matching TRBD2 (7 bases). From germline, CDR1 is MNHEY and CDR2 SVGAGI. The CDR3 has 14 amino acids. The germline V and J ends were trimmed by 2 bases and 3 bases, with 11 bases remaining between them. The CDR3 sequence is CASSYRGGLYEQYF. Here the CDR3 DNA reads TGTGCCAGCAGTTACCGCGGGGGCCTCTACGAGCAGTACTTC.

The CDR3 sequence is CASSDLVVQETQYF. The CDR3 nucleotides are TGTGCCAGCAGTGACCTAGTGGTCCAGGAGACCCAGTACTTC. The V call is TRBV2, the J call TRBJ2-5; D unresolved. Trimming took off 3 bases at V and 5 bases at J, with 13 bases between the two ends. This CDR3 is 14 amino acids long. Germline V CDR1 and CDR2: SNHLY, FYNNEI.

This chain links TRBV7-8 with TRBJ1-2; maybe TRBD1 (5 bases). Per the germline V gene, CDR1 is SGHVS and CDR2 is FQNEAQ. This CDR3 comprises 17 residues. V was clipped by 8 bases and J by 0 bases, with 22 bases between them. This chain's CDR3 is CASALGRGRTSNYGYTF. CDR3 DNA: TGTGCCAGCGCCCTTGGGAGGGGCCGTACGTCTAACTATGGCTACACCTTC.

This sequence joins TRBV14 and TRBJ1-5; D unresolved. The V and J ends lost 3 bases and 0 bases respectively, with 12 bases between them. The germline V gene has CDR1 SGHDN and CDR2 FVKESK. This CDR3 spans 16 amino acids. This CDR3 reads CASSHGPEDSNQPQHF. CDR3 in DNA: TGTGCCAGCAGCCACGGCCCCGAGGATAGCAATCAGCCCCAGCATTTT.

The gene calls are TRBV6-5 and TRBJ2-1; a possible D gene is TRBD1 (6 bases). The CDR3 runs 15 residues. V was trimmed by 2 bases and J by 3 bases, leaving 11 bases between them. Germline assignment: CDR1 MNHEY and CDR2 SVGAGI. CDR3 sequence (DNA): TGTGCCAGCAGTTACGTCGTAGGGGGCTACAATGAGCAGTTCTTC. Its protein product is CASSYVVGGYNEQFF.

In this sample, this clone turned up many times. The rearrangement links TRBV9 to TRBJ2-2; D gene ambiguous. The length of the CDR3 is 15 residues. Deletions cut 4 bases from V and 4 bases from J, with 14 bases between. Germline V gives CDR1 SGDLS, CDR2 YYNGEE. The CDR3 reads CASSLAPVSTGELFF. The CDR3 DNA reads TGTGCCAGCAGCCTCGCGCCGGTCTCCACCGGGGAGCTGTTTTTT.

This clone was observed once. The chain joins TRBV7-9 to TRBJ2-7; D perhaps matches TRBD2 (6 bases). Germline-derived CDR1 and CDR2 are SEHNR and FQNEAQ (reference sequence). Trimming left V 4 bases short and J 3 bases short, with 10 bases between. This CDR3 comprises 13 residues. CDR3 in amino acids: CASSSREYYEQYF. The CDR3 region has the DNA TGTGCCAGCAGCTCCCGGGAGTACTACGAGCAGTACTTC.

In this sample, this clone turned up a few times. The CDR3, as DNA: TGTGCCAGCAGCTATGTCACAGGGGAGGTAGATTCTGAAGCTTTCTTT. The encoded protein is CASSYVTGEVDSEAFF. The rearrangement joins TRBV5-6 to TRBJ1-1; 7 nucleotides line up with TRBD1. The CDR3 is 16 amino acids. Per the germline V gene, CDR1 is SGHDT and CDR2 is YYEEEE. With V trimmed by 3 bases and J by 6 bases, 14 bases remained unmatched.

This clone has a handful of counts. The rearrangement links TRBV2 to TRBJ2-1; 12 positions agree with TRBD2. The CDR3 contains 16 residues. J gave up 4 bases and V 0 bases, and 1 base lay outside the gene matches. Looked up from germline, CDR1 is SNHLY and CDR2 is FYNNEI. CDR3 residues: CASSEAGLAGYNEQFF. In DNA, the CDR3 is TGTGCCAGCAGTGAAGCAGGACTAGCGGGATACAATGAGCAGTTCTTC. Drawing the rest from reference TRBV2 and TRBJ2-1, the complete variable domain is EPEVTQTPSHQVTQMGQEVILRCVPISNHLYFYWYRQILGQKVEFLVSFYNNEISEKSEIFDDQFSVERPDGSNFTLKIRSTKLEDSAMYFCASSEAGLAGYNEQFFGPGTRLTVL.

The genes are TRBV7-9 and TRBJ1-6, with D tentatively TRBD1 (5 bases). Germline CDR1 and CDR2: SEHNR and FQNEAQ (reference sequence). V was shortened by 5 bases and J by 6 bases, with 14 bases between the two germline ends. The CDR3 is made up of 15 amino acids. In DNA form, the CDR3 reads TGTGCCAGCAGCCCCACCGGGGGGGTTAATTCACCCCTCCACTTT. Translated: CASSPTGGVNSPLHF.

The chain links TRBV9 to TRBJ2-7; TRBD1 matches 8 bases. The V gene end was trimmed by 2 bases and the J gene end by 3 bases; junction bases not matched to a gene: 7. Looked up from germline, CDR1 is SGDLS and CDR2 is YYNGEE. This CDR3 is built from 15 residues. CDR3 residues: CASSVGGQGNYEQYF. In DNA form, the CDR3 reads TGTGCCAGCAGCGTGGGTGGACAGGGAAACTACGAGCAGTACTTC. Filled out from reference TRBV9 and TRBJ2-7, the complete variable domain reads DSGVTQTPKHLITATGQRVTLRCSPRSGDLSVYWYQQSLDQGLQFLIQYYNGEERAKGNILERFSAQQFPDLHSELNLSSLELGDSALYFCASSVGGQGNYEQYFGPGTRLTVT.

V usage is TRBV6-5 and J usage is TRBJ1-3; D gene unclear. V was clipped by 7 bases and J by 3 bases, with 13 bases between them. The germline V gene has CDR1 MNHEY and CDR2 SVGAGI. The CDR3 runs 14 residues. Written as DNA, the CDR3 is TGTGCCAGCATTGAGACAAACTTTGGAAACACCATATATTTT. Protein sequence: CASIETNFGNTIYF.

This clone came up once. V gene TRBV11-3 combines with J gene TRBJ1-3; D gene uncertain. The length of the CDR3 is 12 residues. The germline gives CDR1 SGHNT, CDR2 YENEEA. V lost 3 bases and J 3 bases, leaving 3 bases between the germline ends. CDR3: CASSFNGNTIYF. DNA for the CDR3: TGTGCCAGCAGCTTCAATGGAAACACCATATATTTT.

This clone was counted between two and nine times. The CDR3 region is CASSYEGALGTDTQYF. The CDR3 DNA is TGTGCCAGCAGTTATGAAGGAGCTCTCGGGACAGATACGCAGTATTTT. The chain couples TRBV6-6 to TRBJ2-3; D unresolved. V lost 3 bases and J 3 bases, leaving 16 bases between the germline ends. In germline, CDR1 is MNHNY, CDR2 SVGAGI (reference sequence). The CDR3 extends over 16 amino acids.

This sequence joins TRBV2 and TRBJ2-5, with D perhaps matching TRBD1 (6 bases). Trimming pared 5 bases from V and 0 bases from J, leaving 22 bases between. Germline V gene sequence: CDR1 SNHLY, CDR2 FYNNEI. The CDR3 runs to 18 residues. Here the CDR3 reads CASSRNKIRTENQETQYF. DNA for the CDR3: TGTGCCAGCAGTCGGAATAAAATAAGGACAGAAAACCAAGAGACCCAGTACTTC.